A selection of T cell receptor beta chains follows, all from one sample in a study of shared clonotypes between healthy human individuals. The method was immunoSEQ multiplex PCR; TCRdb's version includes in-frame clones alone and lacks a portion of them. In the table there are roughly 2 million clones, roughly 94% of which are singletons. Specimen: naive CD4+ T cells sorted from blood. These receptors all come from a man younger than 30 in good health. The conserved cysteine and the conserved F or W are not part of the CDR3 here.

TRBJ2-3,TRBV4-3,ASSQTGALPDTQY
TRBJ1-1,TRBV27,ASRDHRGMNTEAF
TRBJ1-3,TRBV7-9,ASSPTITIY
TRBJ2-7,TRBV7-9,ASSSGQVRHEQY
TRBJ2-7,TRBV5-6,ASSHWTVGTSGLTYEQY
TRBJ2-7,TRBV28,ASSPRLGRSSYEQY
TRBJ2-2,TRBV19,ASNVGLGGELF
TRBJ2-6,TRBV28,ASSSSNMVAGANVLT
TRBJ2-5,TRBV7-2,ASSLERQETQY
TRBJ2-2,TRBV10-1,ASMGDTGELF
TRBJ2-1,TRBV7-2,ASSLDGTYNEQF
TRBJ1-4,TRBV6-1,ASGSGGLGEKLF
TRBJ1-4,TRBV27,ASSSIGTGNEKLF
TRBJ1-2,TRBV30,AWSSQGDGYT
TRBJ1-2,TRBV14,ASSQAGQGYGYT
TRBJ2-5,TRBV5-1,ASSQGTGIKETQY
TRBJ2-7,TRBV9,ASSDGRAFDEQY
TRBJ2-1,TRBV6-6,ASSFGLAYENEQF
TRBJ1-1,TRBV5-6,ASSWTGTGGSEAF
TRBJ2-7,TRBV18,ASSQREGDEQY
TRBJ2-3,TRBV27,ASSLLAGYTDTQY
TRBJ2-7,TRBV19,ASGEQGAYEQY
TRBJ1-4,TRBV9,ASSVVPSGEKLF
TRBJ2-5,TRBV2,ASSEARDQY
TRBJ2-1,TRBV28,ASSLTGVREQF
TRBJ1-1,TRBV28,ASSLQFLTEAF
TRBJ1-2,TRBV6-1,ASTNNRGTYGYT
TRBJ1-2,TRBV30,AWTFGGVTLNYGYT
TRBJ1-6,TRBV5-1,ASSLYRTGISPLH
TRBJ2-7,TRBV27,ASSGIGEQY
TRBJ2-1,TRBV4-1,ASSQAYGGGQYNEQF
TRBJ1-1,TRBV27,ASSPRGRRTEAF
TRBJ2-1,TRBV5-6,ASSSTGTSEGV
TRBJ1-2,TRBV11-2,ASSLGGPGRTSNYGYT
TRBJ1-1,TRBV27,ASSPRTDLENTEAF
TRBJ2-1,TRBV19,ASSILAGGNYNEQF
TRBJ1-2,TRBV6-1,ASSAGGSAYGYT
TRBJ2-1,TRBV10-3,ATQTSHEQF
TRBJ1-6,TRBV7-9,ASSLDGTGNSPLH